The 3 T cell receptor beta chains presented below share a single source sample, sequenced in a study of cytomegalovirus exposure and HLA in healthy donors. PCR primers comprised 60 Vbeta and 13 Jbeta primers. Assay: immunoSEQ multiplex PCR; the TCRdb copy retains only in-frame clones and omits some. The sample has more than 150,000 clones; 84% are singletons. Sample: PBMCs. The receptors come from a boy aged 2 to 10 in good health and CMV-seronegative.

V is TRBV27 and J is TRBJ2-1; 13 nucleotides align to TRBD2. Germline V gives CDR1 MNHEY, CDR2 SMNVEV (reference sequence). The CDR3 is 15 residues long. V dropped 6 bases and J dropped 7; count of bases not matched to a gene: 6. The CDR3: CASSPGTSGINEQFF. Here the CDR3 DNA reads TGTGCCAGCAGCCCCGGGACTAGCGGGATTAATGAGCAGTTCTTC.

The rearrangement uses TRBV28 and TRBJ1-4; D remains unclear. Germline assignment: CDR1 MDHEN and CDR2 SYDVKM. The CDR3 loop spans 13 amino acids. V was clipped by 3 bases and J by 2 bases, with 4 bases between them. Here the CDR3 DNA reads TGTGCCAGCAGTTTGCGGACTAATGAAAAACTGTTTTTT. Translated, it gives CASSLRTNEKLFF.

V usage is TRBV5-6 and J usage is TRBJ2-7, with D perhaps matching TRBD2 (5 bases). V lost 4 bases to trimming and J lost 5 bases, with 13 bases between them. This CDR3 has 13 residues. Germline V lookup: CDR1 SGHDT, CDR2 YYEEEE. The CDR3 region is CASSPGPLDEQYF. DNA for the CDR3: TGTGCCAGCAGCCCTGGCCCACTAGACGAGCAGTACTTC.